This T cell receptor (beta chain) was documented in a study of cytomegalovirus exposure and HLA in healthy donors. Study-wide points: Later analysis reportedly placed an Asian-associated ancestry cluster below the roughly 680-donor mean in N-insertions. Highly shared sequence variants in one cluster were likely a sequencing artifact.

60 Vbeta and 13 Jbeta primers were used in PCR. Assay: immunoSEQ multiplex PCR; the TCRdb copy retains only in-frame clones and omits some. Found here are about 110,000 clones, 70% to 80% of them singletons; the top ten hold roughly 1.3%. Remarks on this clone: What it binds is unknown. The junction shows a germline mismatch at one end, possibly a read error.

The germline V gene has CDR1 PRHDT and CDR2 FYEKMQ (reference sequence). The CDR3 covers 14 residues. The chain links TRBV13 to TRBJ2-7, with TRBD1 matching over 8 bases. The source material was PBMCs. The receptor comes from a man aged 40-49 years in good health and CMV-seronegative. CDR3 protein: CASRQTGDSHEQYF. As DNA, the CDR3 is TGTGCCAGCAGACAGACAGGGGACTCCCACGAGCAGTACTTC.